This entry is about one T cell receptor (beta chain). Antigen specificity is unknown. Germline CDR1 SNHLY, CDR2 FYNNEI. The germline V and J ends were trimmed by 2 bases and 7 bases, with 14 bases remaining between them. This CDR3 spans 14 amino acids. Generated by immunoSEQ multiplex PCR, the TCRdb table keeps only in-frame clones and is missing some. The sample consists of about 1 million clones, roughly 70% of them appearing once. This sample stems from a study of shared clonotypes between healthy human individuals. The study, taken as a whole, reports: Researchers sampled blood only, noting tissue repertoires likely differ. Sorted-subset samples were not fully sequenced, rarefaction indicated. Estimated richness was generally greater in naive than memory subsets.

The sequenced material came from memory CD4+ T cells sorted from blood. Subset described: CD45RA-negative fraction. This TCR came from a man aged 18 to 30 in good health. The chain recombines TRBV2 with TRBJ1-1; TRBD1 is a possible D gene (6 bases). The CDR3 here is CASSEPGGVGEAFF. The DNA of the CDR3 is TGTGCCAGCAGTGAACCCGGGGGCGTCGGTGAAGCTTTCTTT.